The text below deals with one T cell receptor beta chain. CDR1 SGHNT and CDR2 YYREEE come from the germline V gene (reference sequence). V was cut by 3 bases and J by 4 bases, with 14 bases left in between. The CDR3 consists of 15 residues. As processed by the authors: Scientists estimated how many nucleated cells there were by amplifying reference gene primers. Data came from immunoSEQ multiplex PCR; TCRdb stores just in-frame clones and leaves some out. The V and J calls and clone size come from that table; D and trimming were worked out from the DNA. This table has roughly 42,000 clones, approximately 94% appearing once. The data were obtained in a study of blood T cell repertoires in COVID-19. Study-wide context: T cells, B-cell-depleted T cells, or PBMCs provided the cDNA or gDNA that served as material.

Enrolled during active infection, Seattle patients were then followed longitudinally. The receptor's source is a man between 45 and 60 years old with COVID-19, enrolled during active disease. V gene TRBV5-4 combines with J gene TRBJ2-1; D perhaps matches TRBD1 (6 bases). The sample consisted of peripheral blood. The CDR3 region is CASSSPGAPYNEQFF. CDR3 nucleotide sequence: TGTGCCAGCAGCTCTCCAGGGGCGCCGTACAATGAGCAGTTCTTC.